This TCR beta chain was recovered during a study of identical twins (dated by TCRdb to between 2015 and 2016). Background on the whole study: The study deep-sequenced TCR alpha and beta repertoires from monozygotic twins, unrelated adults of various ages and cord blood to test whether fetal clonotypes persist. To rule out contamination, the twin experiments were replicated at different times with different library preparation protocols. General conclusions and limits of the study: Invariant T cells such as MAIT and iNKT could partly confound zero-insertion analyses, though diverse VJ usage argued against this for most clonotypes. Fewer insertions were carried by abundant cord blood beta clonotypes; a weaker similar trend was observed in young adult naive repertoires, while no such trend was observed in memory repertoires. In monozygotic twins, recombination models systematically underestimated out-of-frame TCR alpha sharing, but the models matched the sharing seen between unrelated individuals. Compared with coincidental sharing between unrelated individuals, an excess of low generation-probability sequences was observed among out-of-frame TCR alpha sequences shared between twins. In beta out-of-frame sequences, excess twin sharing was weaker, because having fewer shared sequences lowered the signal-to-noise ratio. Because the same donors could not be followed over many years, the conclusions depended on cross-sectional statistical analysis.

As for this clonotype: No cognate antigen has been identified for it. One base away there is no much larger clone; base qualities are not given.

Every donor was a healthy Caucasian. Three pairs of female monozygotic twins, all aged about 18 to 30 years, were included in the twin cohort. Positive isolation kits from Invitrogen were used to isolate CD4+ and CD8+ T cell populations. To prepare the library, 5' RACE was applied. TCRdb names Illumina HiSeq 2000 as the instrument used. Template switching added a universal primer binding site, and the final cDNA carried a unique molecular identifier that allowed TCR cDNA molecules to be counted accurately. Specific primers in the conserved constant-segment region were used to synthesize first-strand cDNA for the TCR alpha and beta chains. Each cDNA library was double barcoded, with a SMART-Mk sample barcode plus Illumina barcodes, to control for contamination. TruSeq adapter sequences along with Illumina sample barcodes were introduced in two successive PCR steps. The Illumina HiSeq platform was used with custom primers to sequence TCR alpha and beta cDNA libraries. The original methods were these. MiGEC was used to process raw reads and extract unique molecular identifiers, and MiXCR was used to find CDR3 positions. For each individual, recombination models were inferred using an EM algorithm with the repgenHMM and IGoR tools. The analysis of shared clonotypes was done with the tcR package in R, with sharing normalized by the product of cloneset sizes. Out-of-frame nonproductive sequences were analyzed to study raw recombination free of thymic and clonal selection effects. TCRdb ran its own pipeline on the public reads, namely fastp trimming at Q25 and MiXCR clone calling, and kept in-frame beta chains. Merged by CDR3 protein, the rows form single entries marked with the most common genes and DNA. These V and J calls are TCRdb output, not the study's own analysis. This sample has 520,000 or so distinct CDR3 sequences in its table, and roughly a fifth of those were observed once. Around 0.91% of the sample is held by the ten biggest clonotypes.

The CDR3 runs 17 residues from the cysteine to the phenylalanine. Only the CDR3 part of the read is kept: 51 bases, read in frame from the first base. Relative to germline, V is 4 bases shorter and J is 7 bases shorter, with 24 bases between their ends. The germline V gene supplies CDR1 SGDLS and CDR2 YYNGEE. Separately, the same data were catalogued under a study of T cells expressing NK-cell markers. According to the second study: In sorted CD3+CD56+NKG2C+, CD3+CD56+NKG2C- and CD3+CD56-NKG2C+ T-cell subsets from roughly 8 donors, TCR beta-chain repertoires were profiled. Of the eight sequenced donors, seven were found to be HCMV-seropositive and one was found to be HCMV-seronegative. To restrict sorting to alphabetaTCR-expressing T cells, an anti-gammadeltaTCR antibody was added in several experiments. In roughly six donors, the dominant CD3+CD56+NKG2C+ clonotypes ranked among the top 10 CD8+ clonotypes, making up roughly 1.0-7.5% of CD8+ T cells. Those dominant clonotypes were again the most abundant among CD3+CD56-NKG2C+ cells in a few donors, at about 28.3-65%. Whether the expanded NKG2C-expressing T cell clones were specific for HCMV antigens was left unclear. All eight donors whose samples were sequenced were randomly selected healthy volunteers, three of them men and five women. HCMV-specific IgG was detected in serum with a commercial ELISA kit to determine HCMV serostatus. MIGEC handled demultiplexing of the reads and grouping by UMI, while MiTCR was used to assemble and quantify clonotypes. To exclude erroneous sequences, only TCR cDNA sequences supported by at least two reads were retained. The tcR package was used for downstream repertoire analysis, and clonotypes were matched between fractions using CDR3 nucleotide sequence together with V segment. VDJmatch was used to annotate antigen specificity against VDJdb, with one amino acid substitution allowed in CDR3.

Sequenced input: CD4+ T cells sorted from blood. This sequence originates from a woman aged 18-29 years in good health. This chain is built from TRBV9 and TRBJ2-1, with the D gene not clear enough to name. The base sequence is TGTGCCAGCAGCACCCGGAATGTGGTATGGGGTAAAAATGAGCAGTTCTTC. It is translated as CASSTRNVVWGKNEQFF.